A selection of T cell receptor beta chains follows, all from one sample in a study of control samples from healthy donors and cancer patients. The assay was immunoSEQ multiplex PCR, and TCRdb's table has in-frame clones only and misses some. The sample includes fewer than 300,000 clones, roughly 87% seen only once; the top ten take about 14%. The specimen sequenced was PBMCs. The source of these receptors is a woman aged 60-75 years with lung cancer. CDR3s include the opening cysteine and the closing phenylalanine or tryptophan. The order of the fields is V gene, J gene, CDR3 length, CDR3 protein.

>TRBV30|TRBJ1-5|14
CAWSVAAAHQPQHF
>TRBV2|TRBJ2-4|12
CASRDRGWIQYF
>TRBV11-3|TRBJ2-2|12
CATSKGAGELFF
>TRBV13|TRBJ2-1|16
CASSLSWSGNDNEQFF
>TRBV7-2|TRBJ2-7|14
CASSLVAGAYEQYF
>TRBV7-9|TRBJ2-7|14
CASSLGGSFYEQYF
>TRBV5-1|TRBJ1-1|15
CASSLFLQGNTEAFF
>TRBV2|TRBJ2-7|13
CASSRTGSGEQYF
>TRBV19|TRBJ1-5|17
CASSLNSQGIGNQPQHF
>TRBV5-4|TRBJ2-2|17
CASSADSLGLGTGELFF
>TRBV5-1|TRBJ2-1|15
CASSSSGGVYNEQFF
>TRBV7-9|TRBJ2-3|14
CASSLERILDTQYF
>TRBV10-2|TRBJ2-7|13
CASRRDGTNEQYF
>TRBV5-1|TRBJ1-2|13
CASSLTSNYGYTF
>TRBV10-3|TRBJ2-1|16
CAIRRTSSGAYNEQFF
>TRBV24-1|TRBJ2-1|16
CATSDPDVSSYNEQFF
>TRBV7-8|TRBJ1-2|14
CASSLALTGSGYTF
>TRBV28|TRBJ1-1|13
CASSLPRGDEAFF
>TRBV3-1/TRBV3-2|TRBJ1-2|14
CASSPSEGSDGYTF
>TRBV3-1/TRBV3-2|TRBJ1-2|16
CASSQGGPRIDYGYTF
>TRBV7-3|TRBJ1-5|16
CASSYRTGDSNQPQHF
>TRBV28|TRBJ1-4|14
CASSSSPGGEKLFF
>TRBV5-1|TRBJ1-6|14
CASSMGQGDSPLHF
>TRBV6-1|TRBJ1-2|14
CASSELGPWGSYTF
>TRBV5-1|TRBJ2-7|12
CASSLPGYEQYF
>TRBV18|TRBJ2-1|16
CASSWGLAGEGRKQFF
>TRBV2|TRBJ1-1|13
CASRGQANTEAFF
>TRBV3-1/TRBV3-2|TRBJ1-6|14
CASSHPEGNSPLHF
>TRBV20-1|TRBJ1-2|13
CSASAVSFYGYTF
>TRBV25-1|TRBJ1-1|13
CASSRNMNTEAFF
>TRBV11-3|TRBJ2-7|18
CASTKQGELLNRSYEQYF
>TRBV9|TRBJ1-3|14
CASSVEISGNTIYF
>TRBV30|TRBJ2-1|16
CAWGGPSGSRTNEQFF
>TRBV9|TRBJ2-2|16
CASSVGPGEGTGELFF
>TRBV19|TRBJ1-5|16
CASSSAQGVSNQPQHF
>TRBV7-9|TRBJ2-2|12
CASSLIGGELFF
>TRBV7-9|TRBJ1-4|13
CASSWTGREKLFF
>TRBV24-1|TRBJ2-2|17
CATSDGAGTANTGELFF
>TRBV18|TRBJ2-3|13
CASSLPGGDTQYF
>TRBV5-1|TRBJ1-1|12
CASSETNTEAFF
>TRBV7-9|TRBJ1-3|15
CASSLASGSGNTIYF
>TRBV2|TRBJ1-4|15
CASNRKGAGVEKLFF
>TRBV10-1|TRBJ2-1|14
CASSRTSLYNEQFF
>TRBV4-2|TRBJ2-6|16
CASSPPPSSGANVLTF
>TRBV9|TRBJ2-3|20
CASSVGLAGGILTSTDTQYF
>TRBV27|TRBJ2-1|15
CASSQGTSGANEQFF
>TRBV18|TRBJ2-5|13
CASSPDRQETQYF
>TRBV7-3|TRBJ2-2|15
CASSPPGGLGGELFF
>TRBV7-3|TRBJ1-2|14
CASNPGYINYGYTF
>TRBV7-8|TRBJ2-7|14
CASSLDGTGDEQYF
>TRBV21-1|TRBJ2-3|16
CASSKIVGGGPDTQYF
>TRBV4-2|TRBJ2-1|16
CASSQGRTGEYNEQFF
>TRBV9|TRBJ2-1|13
CASSPWGEGEQFF